Following are 30 T cell receptor beta chains from one sample sequenced in a study of T cells in pancreatic ductal adenocarcinoma. Surgery without prior neoadjuvant therapy was the treatment of the selected pancreatic ductal adenocarcinoma patients. Clones were read by immunoSEQ multiplex PCR, and TCRdb kept only the in-frame ones, dropping some. This table holds roughly 16,000 clones, almost 90% found once. The sequenced sample consisted of PBMCs. The receptors come from a human donor with pancreatic ductal adenocarcinoma.

The chain links TRBV4-1 to TRBJ2-7; 7 positions agree with TRBD1. Germline CDR1 and CDR2: MGHRA and YSYEKL. The V and J ends lost 5 bases and 0 bases, in that order; junction bases with no gene match: 7. This CDR3 has 15 residues. CDR3 sequence (DNA): TGCGCCAGCAGCTCGCGCGACAGGGTCTCCTACGAGCAGTACTTC. This codes for CASSSRDRVSYEQYF.

This chain connects TRBV7-8 to TRBJ2-7, with a weak D call TRBD1 (7 bases). CDR3 length: 14 residues. Germline CDR1 is SGHVS and CDR2 is FQNEAQ. V dropped 5 bases and J dropped 5 bases, with 16 bases sitting between them. The CDR3 protein is CASSPGGQNHEQYF. The CDR3 region has the DNA TGTGCCAGCAGCCCAGGGGGGCAGAACCACGAGCAGTACTTC.

The chain is built from TRBV7-2 and TRBJ1-1; D gene uncertain. Germline CDR1 and CDR2: SGHTA and FQGNSA. The V gene lost 1 base and the J gene lost 8 bases, with 17 bases spanning the gap. CDR3 length: 15 amino acids. In DNA, the CDR3 is TGTGCCAGCAGCTTAGTCTCTTGGAGGGCAGGAGAAGCTTTCTTT. Amino acid sequence: CASSLVSWRAGEAFF.

This chain links TRBV4-2 with TRBJ1-6, with D unresolved. Germline CDR1 reads LGHNA; CDR2 reads YNFKEQ. V lost 1 base and J 7 bases, leaving 11 bases between the germline ends. This CDR3 comprises 15 residues. The CDR3: CASSQVAGVNSPLHF. DNA for the CDR3: TGTGCCAGCAGCCAAGTCGCCGGGGTAAATTCACCCCTCCACTTT.

The chain is built from TRBV7-7 and TRBJ2-7; D not certain. V lost 2 bases, J lost 0 bases, and 8 bases lay in between. The CDR3 consists of 14 residues. Per the germline V gene, CDR1 is SSHAT and CDR2 is FNYEAQ (reference sequence). The CDR3: CASSLTESSYEQYF. CDR3 nucleotide sequence: TGTGCCAGCAGCTTAACGGAGAGCTCCTACGAGCAGTACTTC.

The V gene is TRBV2, the J gene TRBJ2-7; 7 positions match TRBD1. Germline lookup yields CDR1 SNHLY and CDR2 FYNNEI. The CDR3 covers 15 residues. V was clipped by 4 bases and J by 7 bases; unmatched bases: 13. The CDR3 region has the DNA TGTGCCAGCAGTGCTCAGACAGGGTCCAGAGAGGAGCAGTACTTC. It is translated as CASSAQTGSREEQYF.

CDR3 in amino acids: CASSAQEDQPQHF. CDR3 sequence (DNA): TGTGCCAGCAGTGCCCAGGAAGATCAGCCCCAGCATTTT. The chain combines TRBV2 with TRBJ1-5, with no clear D. The CDR3 contains 13 residues. CDR1 and CDR2 from the germline V gene are SNHLY and FYNNEI. V was trimmed by 4 bases and J by 5 bases, leaving 9 bases between them.

This clone was detected once. The rearrangement uses TRBV5-1 and TRBJ2-3; 11 bases line up with TRBD2. From germline, CDR1 is SGHRS and CDR2 YFSETQ. V lost 0 bases to trimming and J lost 6 bases; unmatched junction nucleotides: 6. The CDR3 has 16 amino acids. CDR3 nucleotide sequence: TGCGCCAGCAGCTTGGCCCTAGCGGGGGGTAGGGATACGCAGTATTTT. This sequence encodes CASSLALAGGRDTQYF.

V is TRBV2 and J is TRBJ1-2; 8 bases line up with TRBD1. The germline V gene encodes CDR1 SNHLY and CDR2 FYNNEI. CDR3 length: 14 residues. V dropped 6 bases and J dropped 5; count of bases not matched to a gene: 8. The CDR3 bases are TGTGCCAGCAGACCAGGACAGGGCGAATATGGCTACACCTTC. Its translation is CASRPGQGEYGYTF.

The V call is TRBV10-2, the J call TRBJ2-5; 9 bases are a match to TRBD2. The CDR3 runs to 16 residues. The ends lost 2 bases at V and 2 bases at J; junction bases unmatched: 6. Per the germline V gene, CDR1 is WSHSY and CDR2 is SAAADI. CDR3 sequence reads: CASSEGGAGGQETQYF. CDR3 DNA sequence: TGCGCCAGCAGTGAGGGAGGAGCGGGGGGACAAGAGACCCAGTACTTC.

The chain has TRBV18 and TRBJ2-3; 11 nucleotides match TRBD2. V lost 2 bases and J lost 2; bases outside the gene matches: 6. Germline V gene data show CDR1 as KGHSH and CDR2 as LQKENI. This CDR3 is 17 amino acids long. CDR3 DNA sequence: TGTGCCAGCTCACCAGGGACTAGCGGCCCCTACACAGATACGCAGTATTTT. Its protein is CASSPGTSGPYTDTQYF.

The V and J genes are TRBV5-5 and TRBJ1-4, with a tentative D call TRBD1 (5 bases). The germline CDR1 and CDR2 sequences are SGHKS and YYEKEE (reference sequence). The CDR3 has 14 residues. V lost 4 bases to trimming and J lost 5 bases, with 12 bases between them. CDR3 nucleotide sequence: TGTGCCAGCAGCATCGCGGGGGGAAATGAAAAACTGTTTTTT. Protein: CASSIAGGNEKLFF.

This clone appeared once. The rearrangement joins TRBV11-3 to TRBJ1-1, with a possible D match to TRBD1 (6 bases). Trimming cost V 3 bases and J 6 bases, with 17 bases left between them. The CDR3 loop spans 15 amino acids. Germline lookup yields CDR1 SGHNT and CDR2 YENEEA. In DNA form, the CDR3 reads TGTGCCAGCAGCTTCTCGTACCAGGGGAGTCCTGAAGCTTTCTTT. It encodes CASSFSYQGSPEAFF.

The chain employs TRBV6-1 and TRBJ1-3; possible D gene TRBD1, 5 bases. The CDR3 has 16 residues. Trimming stripped 4 bases from V and 0 bases from J, with 13 bases between. The germline V gene has CDR1 MNHNS and CDR2 SASEGT. CDR3: CASSAEAGVSGNTIYF. The CDR3, as DNA: TGTGCCAGCAGTGCAGAAGCGGGGGTCTCTGGAAACACCATATATTTT.

The CDR3 sequence is CASSVRYTEAFF. The CDR3 nucleotides are TGTGCCAGCAGCGTCCGTTACACTGAAGCTTTCTTT. The rearrangement uses TRBV11-3 and TRBJ1-1; no clear D. The CDR3 is 12 amino acids. Looked up from germline, CDR1 is SGHNT and CDR2 is YENEEA. Trimming shortened V by 5 bases and J by 3 bases, and 7 bases separated the two germline ends.

The gene calls are TRBV5-6 and TRBJ1-1; D ambiguous. Trimming left V 0 bases short and J 6 bases short, with 6 bases between. The length of the CDR3 is 12 residues. The germline V gene encodes CDR1 SGHDT and CDR2 YYEEEE. The DNA for the CDR3 is TGTGCCAGCAGCTTGGAACTAGCTGAAGCTTTCTTT. Translated: CASSLELAEAFF.

This clone was recorded once. The junction differs from germline at one of its ends, possibly a read error. The CDR3 sequence: CAISESTGGYSYTF. In DNA form, the CDR3 reads TGTGCCATCAGTGAGTCGACAGGGGGCTATAGCTACACCTTC. This chain connects TRBV10-3 to TRBJ1-2, with 10 nucleotides matching TRBD1. The V gene's germline CDR1 is ENHRY and CDR2 SYGVKD. This CDR3 contains 14 residues.

The chain is built from TRBV2 and TRBJ1-5; TRBD1 might be the D (5 bases). Trimming stripped 8 bases from V and 3 bases from J, with 17 bases between. Germline assignment: CDR1 SNHLY and CDR2 FYNNEI. The CDR3 has 15 amino acids. CDR3 region: CASSTGISYNQPQHF. The DNA for the CDR3 is TGTGCCAGCTCTACAGGTATCTCCTACAATCAGCCCCAGCATTTT. Complete variable domain (other parts from reference TRBV2 and TRBJ1-5): EPEVTQTPSHQVTQMGQEVILRCVPISNHLYFYWYRQILGQKVEFLVSFYNNEISEKSEIFDDQFSVERPDGSNFTLKIRSTKLEDSAMYFCASSTGISYNQPQHFGDGTRLSIL.

V gene TRBV10-3 combines with J gene TRBJ1-1, with D perhaps TRBD1 (5 bases). V dropped 7 bases and J dropped 0 bases, with 12 bases sitting between them. Germline lookup yields CDR1 ENHRY and CDR2 SYGVKD. There are 14 residues in the CDR3. The CDR3 bases are TGTGCCATCATTGACAGCGAGATGAACACTGAAGCTTTCTTT. This encodes CAIIDSEMNTEAFF.

The table lists this clone with a count of one. The rearrangement links TRBV28 to TRBJ2-6, with D maybe TRBD2 (6 bases). The CDR3 length is 16 residues. The V end lost 2 bases, the J end lost 4 bases, and 12 bases lay between the germline ends. Germline V gene sequence: CDR1 MDHEN, CDR2 SYDVKM. The CDR3 loop reads CASSLRGLTGANVLTF. CDR3 bases: TGTGCCAGCAGTTTACGGGGGTTAACCGGGGCCAACGTCCTGACTTTC.

The CDR3 spells CASKVDRGDTEAFF. The CDR3, as DNA: TGTGCCAGCAAGGTAGACAGGGGGGACACTGAAGCTTTCTTT. V is TRBV6-6 and J is TRBJ1-1, with TRBD1 identical over 9 bases. Germline lookup yields CDR1 MNHNY and CDR2 SVGAGI (reference sequence). The CDR3 has 14 residues. V lost 7 bases and J lost 3; bases outside the gene matches: 6.

The rearrangement joins TRBV6-1 to TRBJ1-5; D gene unclear. The germline V and J ends were trimmed by 3 bases and 5 bases, with 5 bases remaining between them. Germline-derived CDR1 and CDR2 are MNHNS and SASEGT. The CDR3 spans 12 residues. The CDR3 nucleotides read TGTGCCAGCAGTGACGGGTATCAGCCCCAGCATTTT. Translation: CASSDGYQPQHF.

The chain combines TRBV25-1 with TRBJ1-4, with TRBD1 matching 10 bases. Per the germline V gene, CDR1 is MGHDK and CDR2 is SYGVNS. The CDR3 length is 17 residues. Losses at the gene ends were 1 base for V and 0 bases for J; bases not matched to a gene: 2. CDR3 in DNA: TGTGCCAGCAGTGAATCGGGGACAGGGGCAACTAATGAAAAACTGTTTTTT. Translation gives CASSESGTGATNEKLFF.

V gene TRBV29-1 combines with J gene TRBJ2-3; TRBD2 aligns across 10 bases. Losses at the gene ends were 1 base for V and 1 base for J; bases not matched to a gene: 2. Germline V gives CDR1 SQVTM, CDR2 ANQGSEA. CDR3 length: 15 residues. The CDR3 is CSVEGLAGGTDTQYF. The CDR3 DNA reads TGCAGCGTTGAAGGGCTAGCGGGGGGCACAGATACGCAGTATTTT.

V usage is TRBV5-1 and J usage is TRBJ2-2, with D maybe TRBD2 (6 bases). Looked up from germline, CDR1 is SGHRS and CDR2 is YFSETQ. Trimming pared 7 bases from V and 0 bases from J, leaving 10 bases between. This CDR3 contains 14 residues. CDR3 coding DNA: TGCGCCAGCCGGGGGACTTCGAACACCGGGGAGCTGTTTTTT. Protein product: CASRGTSNTGELFF.

The J gene is TRBJ1-1, the V gene TRBV7-9; D remains ambiguous. The germline V gene has CDR1 SEHNR and CDR2 FQNEAQ (reference sequence). Trimming left V 2 bases short and J 11 bases short, with 12 bases between. There are 12 residues in the CDR3. CDR3 residues: CASSLNMAMAFF. The DNA for the CDR3 is TGTGCCAGCAGCTTAAATATGGCAATGGCTTTCTTT.

This chain links TRBV2 with TRBJ2-1, with a weak D call TRBD1 (6 bases). The CDR3 spans 12 residues. CDR1 and CDR2 from the germline V gene are SNHLY and FYNNEI. Trimming removed 3 bases at V and 8 bases at J, with 8 bases between. In nucleotides, the CDR3 is TGTGCCAGCAGTGACAGGGGACATGAGCAGTTCTTC. Translation gives CASSDRGHEQFF.

This clone has a handful of counts. The chain couples TRBV5-3 to TRBJ1-6, with 7 bases lining up with TRBD1. TRBV5-3 is an ORF for which the function is uncertain. This CDR3 region has 17 residues. The CDR3 DNA sequence: TGTGGGGCGATCACGGGAGAGCCGGGACAGCCTAATTCACCCCTCCACTTT. Translated, it gives CGAITGEPGQPNSPLHF.

The J gene is TRBJ2-7, the V gene TRBV4-1, with TRBD1 identical over 8 bases. Germline V gene sequence: CDR1 MGHRA, CDR2 YSYEKL. The V gene end was trimmed by 4 bases and the J gene end by 0 bases; junction bases not matched to a gene: 5. The CDR3 consists of 15 residues. The CDR3 reads CASSPDRVSSYEQYF. CDR3 sequence (DNA): TGCGCCAGCAGCCCGGACAGGGTGTCCTCCTACGAGCAGTACTTC.

The V and J genes are TRBV11-1 and TRBJ2-7, with a weak D call TRBD1 (5 bases). The V gene lost 3 bases and the J gene lost 1 base, with 16 bases spanning the gap. This CDR3 region has 16 residues. CDR1 and CDR2 from the germline V gene are SGHAT and FQDESV (reference sequence). The CDR3 DNA reads TGTGCCAGCAGCTTCCCCACCGAGACAGCATCCTACGAGCAGTACTTC. Translated, it gives CASSFPTETASYEQYF.